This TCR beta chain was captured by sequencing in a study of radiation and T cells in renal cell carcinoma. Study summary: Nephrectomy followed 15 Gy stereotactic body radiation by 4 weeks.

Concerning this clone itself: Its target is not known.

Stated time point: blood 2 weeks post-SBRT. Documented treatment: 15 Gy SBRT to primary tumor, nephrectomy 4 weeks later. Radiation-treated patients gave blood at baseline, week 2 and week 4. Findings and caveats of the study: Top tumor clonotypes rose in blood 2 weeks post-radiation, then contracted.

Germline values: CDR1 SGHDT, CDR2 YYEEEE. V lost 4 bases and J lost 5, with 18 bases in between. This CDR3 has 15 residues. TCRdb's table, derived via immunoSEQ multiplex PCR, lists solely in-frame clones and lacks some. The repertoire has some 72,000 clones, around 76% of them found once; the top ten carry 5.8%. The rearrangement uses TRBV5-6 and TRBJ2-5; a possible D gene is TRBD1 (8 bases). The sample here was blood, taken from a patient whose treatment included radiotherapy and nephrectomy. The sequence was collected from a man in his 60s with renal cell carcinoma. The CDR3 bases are TGTGCCAGCAGCCCGCGGACAGGGCGGGGGGAGACCCAGTACTTC. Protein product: CASSPRTGRGETQYF. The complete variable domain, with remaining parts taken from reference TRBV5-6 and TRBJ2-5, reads DAGVTQSPTHLIKTRGQQVTLRCSPKSGHDTVSWYQQALGQGPQFIFQYYEEEERQRGNFPDRFSGHQFPNYSSELNVNALLLGDSALYLCASSPRTGRGETQYFGPGTRLLVL.